This entry lists 28 T cell receptor beta chains sequenced from one sample in a study of sequential checkpoint blockade in melanoma. Sequencing used immunoSEQ multiplex PCR; TCRdb keeps in-frame clones, though not all of them. The sample consists of about 7,000 clones, 25% to 35% of them appearing once. Treatment here: randomized to nivolumab then ipilimumab (arm A) or the reverse (arm B). The specimen was tumor tissue (inferred from file names), collected from a patient given nivolumab and ipilimumab in sequence. The receptors here all came from a human donor with melanoma.

This clone was seen a handful of times. The rearrangement joins TRBV28 to TRBJ2-6; D not certain. CDR3 size: 17 residues. Trimming took off 5 bases at V and 0 bases at J, with 14 bases between the two ends. Germline V lookup: CDR1 MDHEN, CDR2 SYDVKM. The CDR3 here is CASSPTTVSSGANVLTF. Here the CDR3 DNA reads TGTGCCAGCAGTCCTACGACGGTGAGCTCTGGGGCCAACGTCCTGACTTTC.

This clone was counted many times. This rearrangement joins TRBV11-3 to TRBJ2-5, with D maybe TRBD1 (5 bases). Germline V gives CDR1 SGHNT, CDR2 YENEEA. The CDR3 has 16 amino acids. The V gene lost 2 bases and the J gene lost 1 base, with 14 bases spanning the gap. Here the CDR3 reads CASSLFADSLQETQYF. The CDR3 coding sequence is TGTGCCAGCAGCTTATTCGCCGACAGTCTCCAAGAGACCCAGTACTTC.

This chain connects TRBV6-7 to TRBJ1-1, with D unclear. TRBV6-7 is an ORF, and what it does is uncertain. The germline V and J ends were trimmed by 2 bases and 6 bases, with 4 bases remaining between them. This CDR3 has 11 residues. The CDR3 protein is CASSYMSEAFF. DNA of the CDR3: TGTGCCAGCAGTTACATGTCTGAAGCTTTCTTT.

The chain has TRBV5-1 and TRBJ2-7; the D gene is possibly TRBD1 (6 bases). The CDR3 covers 15 residues. The germline gives CDR1 SGHRS, CDR2 YFSETQ. Trimming left V 4 bases short and J 2 bases short, with 16 bases between. The chain's CDR3 is CASSVDPDRTYEQYF. The CDR3 DNA reads as TGCGCCAGCAGCGTCGACCCCGACAGGACCTACGAGCAGTACTTC.

This clone was counted a few times. The V and J genes are TRBV6-8 and TRBJ1-1; the D gene is possibly TRBD1 (5 bases). The germline V gene has CDR1 MNHGY and CDR2 SAAAGT. The CDR3 contains 13 residues. Trimming removed 0 bases from V and 5 bases from J, with 7 bases in between. The CDR3 bases are TGTGCCAGCAGTTACTCAGGGGTTACTGAAGCTTTCTTT. It yields the protein CASSYSGVTEAFF.

This clone is medium-sized by share. The chain links TRBV11-3 to TRBJ1-1, with D possibly being TRBD1 (5 bases). Trimming cost V 7 bases and J 2 bases, with 20 bases left between them. This CDR3 is 16 amino acids long. Germline-derived CDR1 and CDR2 are SGHNT and YENEEA. CDR3 in amino acids: CASTLMRGSFNTEAFF. The CDR3 region has the DNA TGTGCCAGCACTTTAATGAGGGGTTCCTTTAACACTGAAGCTTTCTTT.

The V and J genes are TRBV11-3 and TRBJ2-2; 13 positions agree with TRBD2. The germline V gene has CDR1 SGHNT and CDR2 YENEEA. The CDR3 is 18 amino acids. Trimming took 5 bases from V and 3 from J; bases not matched to a gene: 9. The CDR3 reads CASSLGLAGAVDTGELFF. CDR3 sequence (DNA): TGTGCCAGCAGCCTTGGACTAGCGGGAGCGGTGGACACCGGGGAGCTGTTTTTT.

J is TRBJ1-5 and V is TRBV4-1, with D unclear. Germline CDR1 and CDR2: MGHRA and YSYEKL. The CDR3 totals 16 residues. Trimming stripped 0 bases from V and 6 bases from J, with 15 bases between. The CDR3 here is CASSQEITSGGQPQHF. The CDR3 DNA sequence: TGCGCCAGCAGCCAAGAAATAACCTCGGGAGGTCAGCCCCAGCATTTT.

The chain has TRBV5-1 and TRBJ2-1; TRBD2 is a possible D gene (5 bases). The CDR3 is 14 residues long. V lost 1 base to trimming and J lost 3 bases, with 8 bases between them. Germline V lookup: CDR1 SGHRS, CDR2 YFSETQ. The chain's CDR3 is CASSLRESYNEQFF. The CDR3 DNA reads as TGCGCCAGCAGCTTGCGGGAAAGCTACAATGAGCAGTTCTTC.

This clone has more than one count but fewer than ten. V gene TRBV7-1 combines with J gene TRBJ2-7; no clear D. TRBV7-1 is reported as an ORF; its role is uncertain. This CDR3 region has 13 residues. V lost 4 bases to trimming and J lost 3 bases, with 10 bases between them. The CDR3 loop is CASSLLDGYEQYF. The CDR3 coding sequence is TGTGCCAGCAGCTTACTGGACGGCTACGAGCAGTACTTC.

The table lists this clone with a count of one. This chain uses TRBV29-1 with TRBJ2-7, with D perhaps assigned TRBD1 or TRBD2 (7 bases each). Germline V gene sequence: CDR1 SQVTM, CDR2 ANQGSEA. The CDR3 consists of 15 residues. Trimming removed 6 bases from V and 3 bases from J, with 21 bases in between. The CDR3 sequence is CSVQGGVAQNYEQYF. The CDR3 nucleotides read TGCAGCGTGCAGGGGGGGGTAGCACAAAACTACGAGCAGTACTTC.

A few counts support this clone. CDR3 amino acids: CASTGAGEQFF. The CDR3 nucleotides read TGTGCCAGCACTGGGGCTGGTGAGCAGTTCTTC. The rearrangement links TRBV6-7 to TRBJ2-1, with D possibly matching TRBD1 (5 bases). TRBV6-7 is known as an ORF, though its function is uncertain. V shed 7 bases and J shed 9 bases, with 10 bases lying between them. The CDR3 length is 11 residues.

In its sample, this clone was seen once. The chain joins TRBV5-1 to TRBJ2-2; 8 bases map to TRBD2. The CDR3 has 14 residues. J lost 7 bases, V lost 4 bases, and 6 bases had no gene match. Germline assignment: CDR1 SGHRS and CDR2 YFSETQ. CDR3 region: CASSESGSFGELFF. The DNA of the CDR3 is TGCGCCAGCAGCGAAAGCGGGAGCTTCGGGGAGCTGTTTTTT.

The CDR3 loop is CASSLGGSNQPQHF. The CDR3 DNA is TGCGCCAGCAGCTTGGGGGGGAGCAATCAGCCCCAGCATTTT. V usage is TRBV5-1 and J usage is TRBJ1-5; a possible D gene is TRBD1 (5 bases). V was trimmed by 0 bases and J by 1 base, leaving 5 bases between them. The germline V gene encodes CDR1 SGHRS and CDR2 YFSETQ. This CDR3 spans 14 amino acids.

This clone was seen a few times. This chain uses TRBV29-1 with TRBJ1-4, with 7 bases aligning to TRBD1. The CDR3 extends over 13 amino acids. Germline CDR1 is SQVTM and CDR2 is ANQGSEA. J gave up 8 bases and V 4 bases, and 7 bases lay outside the gene matches. The DNA for the CDR3 is TGCAGCGTTGGGGACAGTCCGGGAGAAAAACTGTTTTTT. Translating it yields CSVGDSPGEKLFF.

This chain joins TRBV5-1 and TRBJ2-1; TRBD2 matches at 14 bases. Germline CDR1 SGHRS, CDR2 YFSETQ. J was trimmed by 5 bases and V by 6 bases; bases with no gene match: 1. The CDR3 loop spans 14 amino acids. The DNA of the CDR3 is TGCGCCAGCACGGGACTAGCGGGAGACAATGAGCAGTTCTTC. This sequence encodes CASTGLAGDNEQFF.

V is TRBV14 and J is TRBJ1-2; no clear D. V lost 1 base, J lost 2 bases, and 5 bases lay in between. This CDR3 comprises 13 residues. In germline, CDR1 is SGHDN, CDR2 FVKESK. This CDR3 is CASSQGVNYGYTF. The CDR3, as DNA: TGTGCCAGCAGCCAAGGTGTGAACTATGGCTACACCTTC.

This clone was counted many times. This chain joins TRBV11-3 and TRBJ2-7; 10 bases align to TRBD2. CDR1 SGHNT and CDR2 YENEEA come from the germline V gene. Unmatched junction bases numbered 13, after V lost 5 bases and J lost 6 bases. The CDR3 has 16 amino acids. CDR3 sequence reads: CASSQQAGTSAGEQYF. In nucleotides, the CDR3 is TGTGCCAGCAGCCAACAAGCCGGGACTAGCGCAGGCGAGCAGTACTTC.

The CDR3 loop reads CASSFRGIQETQYF. The CDR3 region has the DNA TGTGCCAGCAGCTTCAGGGGGATACAAGAGACCCAGTACTTC. The gene calls are TRBV11-3 and TRBJ2-5; 7 nucleotides match TRBD1. The CDR3 covers 14 residues. The junction had 3 bases not matched to a gene; V was cut back by 3 bases and J by 2 bases. Germline V gene data show CDR1 as SGHNT and CDR2 as YENEEA. The variable domain in full, with the rest retrieved from reference TRBV11-3 and TRBJ2-5, is EAGVVQSPRYKIIEKKQPVAFWCNPISGHNTLYWYLQNLGQGPELLIRYENEEAVDDSQLPKDRFSAERLKGVDSTLKIQPAELGDSAVYLCASSFRGIQETQYFGPGTRLLVL.

The chain has TRBV6-8 and TRBJ2-2; either TRBD1 or TRBD2 may fit D (5 bases each). Per the germline V gene, CDR1 is MNHGY and CDR2 is SAAAGT. The V and J ends lost 9 bases and 1 base respectively, with 12 bases between them. The CDR3 contains 14 residues. The CDR3: CASRGQGNTGELFF. The CDR3 region has the DNA TGTGCCAGTCGCGGGCAGGGGAACACCGGGGAGCTGTTTTTT.

This chain connects TRBV18 to TRBJ1-1; the D is unclear. The CDR3 runs to 14 residues. The germline gives CDR1 KGHSH, CDR2 LQKENI. V was trimmed by 6 bases and J by 2 bases, leaving 13 bases between them. CDR3 sequence reads: CASSLSAGNTEAFF. The CDR3 coding sequence is TGTGCCAGCTCCTTAAGCGCGGGCAACACTGAAGCTTTCTTT.

About this clone: The sample holds other DNA sequences that translate to the same CDR3. The genes are TRBV11-3 and TRBJ1-2; 8 bases align to TRBD1. There are 14 residues in the CDR3. The germline V gene encodes CDR1 SGHNT and CDR2 YENEEA. With V trimmed by 5 bases and J by 2 bases, 4 bases remained unmatched. The CDR3: CASSPRQGNYGYTF. Written as DNA, the CDR3 is TGTGCCAGCAGCCCAAGACAGGGGAACTATGGCTACACCTTC.

This clone has more than one count but fewer than ten. This chain links TRBV6-8 with TRBJ1-1, with D perhaps matching TRBD1 (5 bases). CDR1 is MNHGY, CDR2 SAAAGT, per germline. The length of the CDR3 is 14 residues. The V and J ends lost 4 bases and 1 base respectively, with 10 bases between them. The CDR3 DNA reads as TGTGCCAGCAGTTTCTCCGGGGCGAACACTGAAGCTTTCTTT. It encodes CASSFSGANTEAFF.

This clone has at least ten counts. The chain has TRBV6-8 and TRBJ2-6; the D gene is possibly TRBD2 (7 bases). The CDR3 loop spans 16 amino acids. V gave up 4 bases and J gave up 2 bases, with 12 bases separating them. Germline V CDR1 and CDR2: MNHGY, SAAAGT. CDR3 sequence reads: CASSLKGGAGANVLTF. CDR3 nucleotides: TGTGCCAGCAGTTTGAAGGGGGGGGCTGGGGCCAACGTCCTGACTTTC.

The sample holds a few counts of this clone. This rearrangement joins TRBV6-8 to TRBJ1-4; D uncertain. Between the trimmed V and J ends, which lost 11 bases and 8 bases, there was a span of 21 bases. Germline V gene data show CDR1 as MNHGY and CDR2 as SAAAGT. The CDR3 length is 14 residues. The CDR3 DNA follows: TGTGCCTCGGCCCCCGGACTGGAGTCAGAAAAACTGTTTTTT. This gives the protein CASAPGLESEKLFF.

This clone was detected ten times or more. This chain uses TRBV23-1 with TRBJ1-3, with D possibly matching TRBD1 (6 bases). TRBV23-1 belongs to the ORF category, with a function that is uncertain. CDR3 length equals 13 residues. The ends were cut back, 6 bases at V and 8 bases at J, with 14 bases in the middle. The CDR3, as DNA: TGCGCCAGCAGCCCCCCCGGGGGCGACACCATATATTTT. Its protein is CASSPPGGDTIYF.

The chain employs TRBV6-8 and TRBJ1-1; 8 nucleotides agree with TRBD1. J gave up 3 bases and V 6 bases, and 15 bases lay outside the gene matches. CDR3 size: 17 residues. Per the germline V gene, CDR1 is MNHGY and CDR2 is SAAAGT. CDR3 DNA sequence: TGTGCCAGCAGCTTTAACAGGGGGTGGGCGCGTGACACTGAAGCTTTCTTT. It specifies CASSFNRGWARDTEAFF.

This clone appeared many times. The chain is built from TRBV11-3 and TRBJ1-1, with D unresolved. Trimming pared 5 bases from V and 4 bases from J, leaving 14 bases between. CDR3 length equals 14 residues. CDR1 is SGHNT and CDR2 is YENEEA in the germline V gene. This CDR3 is CASSAQARVTEAFF. In DNA, the CDR3 is TGTGCCAGCAGCGCGCAGGCGCGGGTCACTGAAGCTTTCTTT.